Presented here are 17 T cell receptor beta chains from one specimen sequenced in a study of shared T cell receptors in the human thymus. The assay was immunoSEQ multiplex PCR, and TCRdb's table has in-frame clones only and misses some. In the table there are just under 550,000 clones, approximately 78% of which are singletons. These data are also associated with another study on human thymus T cells.

The sequenced material came from thymocytes. The receptors originated from a boy under two years old with a congenital heart defect.

With respect to this clone: Sequence at one end of the junction differs from germline and may be a read error. CDR3 in amino acids: CASSPPAGGGRTDTQYF. Here the CDR3 DNA reads TGTGCTAGCAGCCCTCCCGCCGGCGGAGGGCGTACAGATACGCAGTATTTT. The genes are TRBV7-7 and TRBJ2-3, with a possible D match to TRBD2 (6 bases). CDR1 is SSHAT and CDR2 is FNYEAQ in the germline V gene (reference sequence). CDR3 size: 17 residues.

This rearrangement joins TRBV4-1 to TRBJ2-1; TRBD2 might be the D (6 bases). Germline V gene lookup returns CDR1 MGHRA and CDR2 YSYEKL. This CDR3 spans 14 amino acids. Trimming removed 1 base from V and 8 bases from J, with 12 bases in between. The CDR3 sequence is CASSQAVTGDEQFF. For the CDR3, the DNA is TGCGCCAGCAGCCAAGCGGTTACGGGAGATGAGCAGTTCTTC.

The V call is TRBV18, the J call TRBJ2-1; TRBD2 matches 10 bases. CDR1 is KGHSH and CDR2 is LQKENI in the germline V gene. V shed 0 bases, J shed 6 bases, and the junction held 14 bases outside the gene matches. The CDR3 runs 19 residues. In DNA form, the CDR3 reads TGTGCCAGCTCACCACCGTTCCTACCATCTAGCGGGAGAGGCAATGAGCAGTTCTTC. It yields the protein CASSPPFLPSSGRGNEQFF. The full variable domain, its missing parts supplied by reference TRBV18 and TRBJ2-1, is NAGVMQNPRHLVRRRGQEARLRCSPMKGHSHVYWYRQLPEEGLKFMVYLQKENIIDESGMPKERFSAEFPKEGPSILRIQQVVRGDSAAYFCASSPPFLPSSGRGNEQFFGPGTRLTVL.

CDR3 in DNA: TGTGCCAGCAGCCCGGTCCTCAATCAGCCCCAGCATTTT. This encodes CASSPVLNQPQHF. The chain couples TRBV11-3 to TRBJ1-5, with D unresolved. Trimming took 5 bases from V and 3 from J, leaving 8 bases between them. Per the germline V gene, CDR1 is SGHNT and CDR2 is YENEEA. The CDR3 extends over 13 amino acids.

The chain uses TRBV18 and TRBJ2-7, with D tentatively TRBD1 (6 bases). Trimming removed 6 bases from V and 2 bases from J, with 17 bases in between. Germline V gives CDR1 KGHSH, CDR2 LQKENI. The CDR3 covers 15 residues. CDR3 residues: CASSYRQDPAYEQYF. The CDR3 bases are TGTGCCAGCTCTTACCGACAGGACCCAGCCTACGAGCAGTACTTC.

The chain employs TRBV9 and TRBJ2-1; TRBD2 aligns across 7 bases. The CDR3 is made up of 14 amino acids. Germline V gives CDR1 SGDLS, CDR2 YYNGEE. Trimming cost V 1 base and J 8 bases; bases outside gene matches: 6. The CDR3 loop is CASSVLSSGDEQFF. As DNA, the CDR3 is TGTGCCAGCAGCGTACTTTCCAGCGGGGATGAGCAGTTCTTC.

The V gene is TRBV2, the J gene TRBJ1-1; weak D call: TRBD1 (6 bases). The V gene lost 9 bases and the J gene lost 5 bases, with 16 bases spanning the gap. The CDR3 covers 13 residues. The germline CDR1 and CDR2 sequences are SNHLY and FYNNEI. CDR3: CARTDRLRTEAFF. Written as DNA, the CDR3 is TGTGCCAGAACGGACAGATTGAGAACTGAAGCTTTCTTT.

Only a few counts were recorded for this clone. The chain joins TRBV28 to TRBJ1-4; D uncertain. The CDR3 runs to 14 residues. With 2 bases removed from V and 10 bases from J, the gap between germline ends came to 14 bases. Germline CDR1 MDHEN, CDR2 SYDVKM. The CDR3 loop is CASSLVPGRGKLFF. The CDR3 nucleotides are TGTGCCAGCAGTTTAGTACCCGGTAGAGGAAAACTGTTTTTT. Based on the CDR3 plus reference TRBV28 and TRBJ1-4, the full variable domain is DVKVTQSSRYLVKRTGEKVFLECVQDMDHENMFWYRQDPGLGLRLIYFSYDVKMKEKGDIPEGYSVSREKKERFSLILESASTNQTSMYLCASSLVPGRGKLFFGSGTQLSVL.

The chain uses TRBV4-3 and TRBJ2-2; a possible D gene is TRBD1 (5 bases). This CDR3 contains 17 residues. Germline V gives CDR1 LGHNA, CDR2 YSLEER. V lost 0 bases, J lost 4 bases, and 15 bases lay in between. The CDR3 coding sequence is TGCGCCAGCAGCCAAGATCGGCAGGGATCGGTCACCGGGGAGCTGTTTTTT. Translated, it gives CASSQDRQGSVTGELFF.

The rearrangement joins TRBV4-2 to TRBJ2-7; D might be TRBD1 (5 bases). The CDR3 loop spans 14 amino acids. Germline V gene sequence: CDR1 LGHNA, CDR2 YNFKEQ. V was pared by 1 base and J by 3 bases, with 10 bases between. CDR3 in DNA: TGTGCCAGCAGCCAAGGGACACGAGTCTACGAGCAGTACTTC. This sequence encodes CASSQGTRVYEQYF.

This clone occurred a few times. CDR3 coding DNA: TGTGCCAGCAGCCAAGAAGAGGGCGTGACTAACCAAGAGACCCAGTACTTC. As protein: CASSQEEGVTNQETQYF. V is TRBV4-2 and J is TRBJ2-5; D perhaps matches TRBD2 (5 bases). V was pared by 0 bases and J by 0 bases, with 14 bases between. Germline V CDR1 and CDR2: LGHNA, YNFKEQ. The CDR3 has 17 amino acids.

The gene calls are TRBV27 and TRBJ1-5; D remains unclear. Germline CDR1 reads MNHEY; CDR2 reads SMNVEV (reference sequence). This CDR3 is built from 15 residues. V was trimmed by 2 bases and J by 4 bases, leaving 12 bases between them. DNA of the CDR3: TGTGCCAGCAGTTTAGAGGGTCGCATAAATCAGCCCCAGCATTTT. Translation gives CASSLEGRINQPQHF.

The chain uses TRBV15 and TRBJ2-3; 7 bases agree with TRBD2. CDR1 and CDR2 (germline): LNHNV, YYDKDF (reference sequence). J lost 0 bases, V lost 3 bases, and 3 bases had no gene match. CDR3 length: 15 residues. The CDR3 sequence is CATSRRRESTDTQYF. The CDR3 region has the DNA TGTGCCACCAGCAGGAGGCGGGAGAGCACAGATACGCAGTATTTT.

The gene calls are TRBV7-9 and TRBJ2-1; maybe TRBD2 (6 bases). V lost 5 bases and J lost 4, with 9 bases in between. The CDR3 extends over 13 amino acids. Germline CDR1 is SEHNR and CDR2 is FQNEAQ (reference sequence). The CDR3 nucleotides read TGTGCCAGCAGCCGGGGAGGTTACAATGAGCAGTTCTTC. It yields the protein CASSRGGYNEQFF.

V is TRBV5-3 and J is TRBJ2-3; 7 nucleotides line up with TRBD1. TRBV5-3 is sorted into the ORF group, with uncertain function. Losses at the gene ends were 3 bases for V and 7 bases for J; bases not matched to a gene: 8. The length of the CDR3 is 14 residues. CDR3 sequence: CARSSGTEGHTQYF. The CDR3 DNA sequence: TGTGCCAGAAGCTCCGGGACAGAGGGCCATACGCAGTATTTT.

In its sample, this clone was seen once. The chain has TRBV4-3 and TRBJ2-3; TRBD1 matches at 9 bases. Germline CDR1 and CDR2: LGHNA and YSLEER. This CDR3 is 17 amino acids long. The junction had 7 bases not matched to a gene; V was cut back by 3 bases and J by 0 bases. The CDR3 loop reads CASSQDRDRASTDTQYF. The CDR3 coding sequence is TGCGCCAGCAGCCAGGACCGGGACAGGGCTAGCACAGATACGCAGTATTTT.

The chain joins TRBV9 to TRBJ2-7; 11 bases line up with TRBD1. The CDR3 has 15 amino acids. The germline CDR1 and CDR2 sequences are SGDLS and YYNGEE. J was trimmed by 2 bases and V by 1 base; bases with no gene match: 2. DNA for the CDR3: TGTGCCAGCAGCGTATCGGGACAGGGGGCCTACGAGCAGTACTTC. It translates to CASSVSGQGAYEQYF.